This TCR beta chain was identified in a study of T-cell reconstitution after alpha-beta-depleted transplantation in children. This clonotype was picked up a small number of times. Germline assignment: CDR1 SGDLS and CDR2 YYNGEE. The CDR3 is made up of 18 amino acids. Germline trimming cut 4 bases from V and 0 bases from J; bases unmatched to any gene: 6. Unique molecular identifiers were used to barcode this TCRbeta library. Each CDR3 protein is one row after TCRdb ran MiXCR on the PCR reads. The sample includes approximately 400,000 distinct CDR3 sequences, roughly 10% of them seen just once. The clonotype was recovered from a human donor who donated a stem cell graft to a child with acute myeloid leukemia. Material: PBMCs from the stem cell graft donor, obtained from the stem cell graft. This rearrangement joins TRBV9 to TRBJ2-1; 14 bases align to TRBD2. The CDR3 bases are TGTGCCAGCAGCTCGACTAGCGGGAGGGAGAGCTCCTACAATGAGCAGTTCTTC. Translation gives CASSSTSGRESSYNEQFF.